This T cell receptor (beta chain) was recorded in a study of glioma-infiltrating T cells. Between the trimmed V and J ends, which lost 5 bases and 1 base, there was a span of 8 bases. Germline lookup yields CDR1 SGHVS and CDR2 FQNEAQ. CDR3 length: 13 amino acids. Ten or more counts support this clonotype. TCR alpha and beta CDR3 regions were amplified from RNA using iRepertoire nested multiplex PCR. Input was roughly 85-450 ng of tissue mRNA or PBMC total RNA. TCRdb analysed the multiplex PCR reads with MiXCR anew, one entry per CDR3 protein. The top ten hold around 28% of the sample, which has 100,000 to 150,000 distinct CDR3 sequences, 24% seen once.

The clonotype was recovered from a human donor with low-grade glioma or glioblastoma, undergoing nonglioma brain surgery, or in good health (not recorded which). The gene calls are TRBV7-8 and TRBJ2-5, with unresolved D. The source material was glioma tissue, nonneoplastic brain tissue, or PBMCs (not recorded which). The CDR3 sequence is CASSSDPQETQYF. CDR3 DNA: TGTGCCAGCAGCAGTGATCCCCAAGAGACCCAGTACTTC.